This TCR beta chain was captured in a study of blood T cell repertoires in COVID-19 (dated by TCRdb to between 2020 and 2021). The study in broad terms: Samples covering the acute and convalescent phases of COVID-19 were provided by collaborators in the United States, Italy and Spain. The material from the prospective study consisted of cDNA or gDNA derived from T cells, B-cell-depleted T cells, or PBMCs. Deeply sampled blood TCRbeta repertoires from subjects exposed to, actively infected with, or recovered from COVID-19 were included in the dataset. A freely available public database, intended as a resource for researchers studying the immune response to SARS-CoV-2, is where the repertoires were released. The samples were drawn from the first 160 participants of the ongoing ImmuneRACE study and from about 1,200 subjects provided by 6 global collaborators. Sample metadata almost always included a de-identified subject ID, COVID-19 status, age in years and sex. Where available, HLA class I and class II types were taken from metadata supplied by the sample provider and were not determined by assay-based typing. Broad study findings and their caveats: The amount of clinical and demographic metadata varied by source and participant and was provided uncurated.

About this clone: The antigen this receptor binds is unknown. No much larger clone exists at a distance of one base, and base qualities are not known.

TCRbeta CDR3 regions were amplified from genomic DNA by means of the immunoSEQ Assay, a bias-controlled multiplex PCR. In the original analysis: The number of nucleated cells in each sample was estimated from the amplification of reference gene primers within the assay. To quantify the absolute abundance of each unique TCRbeta CDR3 rearrangement, sequence reads were collapsed and filtered. For each sample, productive Simpson clonality was calculated as the square root of Simpson's diversity index across productive rearrangements. Drawn from immuneACCESS, this table holds only the in-frame rearrangements with V and J called that TCRdb kept. Clones are partly lost; checked studies trace under half to an unresolved V gene and leave the rest unexplained. V and J calls and clone size follow that table, whereas D and trimming were derived from the DNA. The sample table holds roughly 200,000 clones, of which around 79% were seen once. Under 7% of the sample belongs to the ten largest clones.

In Seattle, one collaborating source enrolled patients while the infection was active and tracked those patients longitudinally over the course of disease. Each collaborating institution followed its own protocols to collect whole blood in K2EDTA tubes. Collaborator samples were shipped for TCRbeta analysis as frozen whole blood, isolated PBMCs, or DNA extracted from either sample type. This receptor was taken from a woman aged 40 to 55 with COVID-19, enrolled during active disease. Sequenced: peripheral blood.

The CDR3: CASSESGRRYEQYF. DNA sequence: TGTGCCAGCAGTGAGTCTGGGAGGCGGTACGAGCAGTACTTC. The chain uses TRBV25-1 and TRBJ2-7; TRBD2 could be the D gene, as 6 bases match. The V and J ends are trimmed by 3 bases and 4 bases, leaving 13 bases between them. Reading from cysteine to phenylalanine, the CDR3 counts 14 amino acids. This entry keeps only the CDR3 DNA: 42 bases, framed from base 1. The germline V gene provides CDR1 MGHDK and CDR2 SYGVNS.